The clone carrying this T cell receptor beta chain was seen just once. This entry belongs to a study of shared clonotypes between healthy human individuals. The donors were all Caucasian adults (living in Nashville, Tennessee). Unsorted material relied on about 100 million PBMCs as the source of genomic DNA. Each PCR replicate run on unsorted PBMC took in 300 to 350 ng DNA, around 30,000 T cell genomes. Method: immunoSEQ multiplex PCR; TCRdb's copy keeps in-frame clones and lacks some. The table lists about half a million clones, around 73% of them singletons. The sequence was obtained from a woman aged 40 to 49 in good health. Some clones in this sample may be carry-over from other donors' samples. The sequenced sample consisted of PBMCs.

The CDR3: CASSPDRESYNEQFF. The CDR3 DNA reads as TGTGCCAGCTCACCAGACAGGGAGTCTTACAATGAGCAGTTCTTC. The chain employs TRBV18 and TRBJ2-1, with 7 positions matching TRBD1. V trimming: 2 bases; J trimming: 4 bases; junction bases outside the gene matches: 5. Germline CDR1 KGHSH, CDR2 LQKENI. The CDR3 loop spans 15 amino acids.